A single sample gave rise to the 27 T cell receptor beta chains below, sequenced in a study of control samples from healthy donors and cancer patients. Sequenced by immunoSEQ multiplex PCR; TCRdb stores in-frame clones only, minus some. The sample shows approximately 9,800 clones, just over 90% of them seen only once. Specimen: PBMCs. These receptors were obtained from a man in his sixties with colorectal cancer.

The chain joins TRBV4-3 to TRBJ2-3; D is uncertain. V shed 0 bases and J shed 1 base, with 8 bases lying between them. Germline CDR1 is LGHNA and CDR2 is YSLEER. This CDR3 spans 15 amino acids. The chain's CDR3 is CASSQDWIGTDTQYF. The CDR3 DNA sequence: TGCGCCAGCAGCCAAGATTGGATTGGCACAGATACGCAGTATTTT.

There are a few counts of this clone. The chain carries TRBV6-6 and TRBJ1-1; D gene uncertain. The length of the CDR3 is 16 residues. V lost 0 bases to trimming and J lost 3 bases, with 14 bases between them. Germline assignment: CDR1 MNHNY and CDR2 SVGAGI (reference sequence). The CDR3 loop is CASSYSISLMYTEAFF. As DNA, the CDR3 is TGTGCCAGCAGTTACTCGATATCACTTATGTACACTGAAGCTTTCTTT.

The genes are TRBV27 and TRBJ1-1, with D uncertain. CDR3 size: 17 residues. The V end lost 3 bases, the J end lost 7 bases, and 24 bases lay between the germline ends. Germline V gene lookup returns CDR1 MNHEY and CDR2 SMNVEV (reference sequence). DNA for the CDR3: TGTGCCAGCAGTTTTCAACTCCTAAAGACCCCGGGGAATGAAGCTTTCTTT. Its translation: CASSFQLLKTPGNEAFF.

The gene calls are TRBV7-8 and TRBJ1-1; a weak D match, TRBD1 (5 bases). This CDR3 has 15 amino acids. Germline V gene data show CDR1 as SGHVS and CDR2 as FQNEAQ. Trimming left V 6 bases short and J 4 bases short, with 18 bases between. CDR3: CASRKSRDSPTEAFF. The CDR3 region has the DNA TGTGCCAGCAGAAAATCCCGGGACTCGCCCACTGAAGCTTTCTTT.

The rearrangement joins TRBV6-1 to TRBJ1-2; D remains unclear. The CDR3 spans 13 residues. In germline, CDR1 is MNHNS, CDR2 SASEGT. V was trimmed by 1 base and J by 7 bases, leaving 10 bases between them. The CDR3 region has the DNA TGTGCCAGCAGTGAAGTTGGTAGGAGTGGCTACACCTTC. Protein product: CASSEVGRSGYTF.

J is TRBJ2-5 and V is TRBV21-1; TRBD2, as called in the table, went unchecked against the DNA. TRBV21-1 is classified as a pseudogene. This CDR3 region has 15 residues. CDR3 nucleotides: TGTGCCAGCAGCATTCTCCGGGTCCGGGGAGAGACCCAGTACTTC. The encoded protein is CASSILRVRGETQYF.

The V and J genes are TRBV5-1 and TRBJ1-4, with no clear D. The CDR3 has 15 amino acids. Germline V lookup: CDR1 SGHRS, CDR2 YFSETQ. V was trimmed by 0 bases and J by 2 bases, leaving 8 bases between them. The chain's CDR3 is CASSLVGMTNEKLFF. The DNA of the CDR3 is TGCGCCAGCAGCTTGGTGGGGATGACTAATGAAAAACTGTTTTTT. The variable domain in full, with the rest retrieved from reference TRBV5-1 and TRBJ1-4, is KAGVTQTPRYLIKTRGQQVTLSCSPISGHRSVSWYQQTPGQGLQFLFEYFSETQRNKGNFPGRFSGRQFSNSRSEMNVSTLELGDSALYLCASSLVGMTNEKLFFGSGTQLSVL.

This rearrangement joins TRBV7-2 to TRBJ2-6, with unresolved D. V was cut by 5 bases and J by 1 base, with 6 bases left in between. The CDR3 is 14 residues long. Per germline, CDR1 SGHTA and CDR2 FQGNSA. CDR3 sequence: CASSQSSGANVLTF. DNA for the CDR3: TGTGCCAGCAGCCAAAGTTCTGGGGCCAACGTCCTGACTTTC. Filled out from reference TRBV7-2 and TRBJ2-6, the complete variable domain reads GAGVSQSPSNKVTEKGKDVELRCDPISGHTALYWYRQSLGQGLEFLIYFQGNSAPDKSGLPSDRFSAERTGGSVSTLTIQRTQQEDSAVYLCASSQSSGANVLTFGAGSRLTVL.

V and J are TRBV12-2 and TRBJ1-2. TRBV12-2 is a recognized pseudogene. This CDR3 region has 16 residues. The CDR3 coding sequence is TGTGCAAGTCGCTTAGCGCTTTCCCCCGAAGGCTATGGCTACACCTTC. Amino acid sequence: CASRLALSPEGYGYTF.

The chain employs TRBV5-4 and TRBJ1-1; tentative D call: TRBD1 (5 bases). Germline CDR1 is SGHNT and CDR2 is YYREEE (reference sequence). The CDR3 spans 14 residues. V gave up 4 bases and J gave up 1 base, with 11 bases separating them. In nucleotides, the CDR3 is TGTGCCAGCAGCGGGGGACGCAGGAACACTGAAGCTTTCTTT. Its translation: CASSGGRRNTEAFF.

The rearrangement links TRBV7-9 to TRBJ2-7; D might be TRBD1 or TRBD2, each matching 6 bases. Trimming removed 1 base at V and 5 bases at J, with 9 bases between. The germline V gene encodes CDR1 SEHNR and CDR2 FQNEAQ (reference sequence). This CDR3 region has 13 residues. The CDR3: CASSLDGGDEQYF. DNA of the CDR3: TGTGCCAGCAGCTTAGACGGGGGCGACGAGCAGTACTTC.

V gene TRBV24-1 combines with J gene TRBJ1-5; D gene uncertain. CDR1 is KGHDR and CDR2 is SFDVKD in the germline V gene. This CDR3 region has 13 residues. V lost 1 base, J lost 6 bases, and 6 bases lay in between. Here the CDR3 reads CATSDFLGQPQHF. The CDR3 DNA reads TGTGCCACCAGTGATTTCCTCGGTCAGCCCCAGCATTTT.

CDR3 in DNA: TGTGCCAGCAGTCAGGGACGAATAGCCAAAAACATTCAGTACTTC. The encoded protein is CASSQGRIAKNIQYF. The chain links TRBV6-5 to TRBJ2-4, with D perhaps TRBD1 or TRBD2 (5 bases each). Trimming stripped 5 bases from V and 0 bases from J, with 11 bases between. The CDR3 runs 15 residues. Germline V gives CDR1 MNHEY, CDR2 SVGAGI.

This clone appeared a few times. The V gene is TRBV7-2, the J gene TRBJ2-7, with a tentative D call TRBD2 (5 bases). The CDR3 covers 14 residues. In germline, CDR1 is SGHTA, CDR2 FQGNSA. V lost 5 bases, J lost 0 bases, and 11 bases lay in between. The CDR3 bases are TGTGCCAGCAGCCCCACGGGGAGCTCCTACGAGCAGTACTTC. Protein: CASSPTGSSYEQYF.

This chain uses TRBV7-8 with TRBJ2-1, with D perhaps TRBD1 (6 bases). Germline assignment: CDR1 SGHVS and CDR2 FQNEAQ. Trimming stripped 5 bases from V and 0 bases from J, with 14 bases between. The CDR3 is 16 amino acids. The CDR3 here is CASSTFQGISYNEQFF. The CDR3 coding sequence is TGTGCCAGCAGCACATTCCAGGGGATCTCCTACAATGAGCAGTTCTTC.

The J gene is TRBJ2-5, the V gene TRBV5-1; TRBD1 might be the D (5 bases). Per germline, CDR1 SGHRS and CDR2 YFSETQ. Trimming shortened V by 6 bases and J by 2 bases, and 17 bases separated the two germline ends. The CDR3 length is 15 residues. The CDR3 sequence is CASTPIAQAQETQYF. The CDR3 DNA reads as TGCGCCAGCACCCCAATCGCACAGGCTCAAGAGACCCAGTACTTC.

The chain uses TRBV12-3 or TRBV12-4 and TRBJ1-2, with 8 nucleotides matching TRBD1. J lost 8 bases, V lost 2 bases, and 4 bases had no gene match. The length of the CDR3 is 13 residues. The CDR3 DNA is TGTGCCAGCAGTTTACTGGCAGGGGGCGGCTACACCTTC. This gives the protein CASSLLAGGGYTF.

This rearrangement joins TRBV28 to TRBJ2-4; D perhaps matches TRBD1 (6 bases). The CDR3 runs 16 residues. Germline CDR1 and CDR2: MDHEN and SYDVKM. Deletions cut 5 bases from V and 0 bases from J, with 14 bases between. The CDR3 here is CASSGRGILAKNIQYF. CDR3 in DNA: TGTGCCAGCAGTGGCAGGGGTATTCTAGCCAAAAACATTCAGTACTTC.

The rearrangement links TRBV5-1 to TRBJ2-4; a possible D gene is TRBD2 (5 bases). V was clipped by 0 bases and J by 6 bases, with 10 bases between them. Germline CDR1 is SGHRS and CDR2 is YFSETQ. This CDR3 is 14 amino acids long. Here the CDR3 reads CASSLDHSGNIQYF. For the CDR3, the DNA is TGCGCCAGCAGCTTGGATCACAGCGGAAACATTCAGTACTTC.

The chain links TRBV28 to TRBJ2-7, with D tentatively TRBD2 (6 bases). Per the germline V gene, CDR1 is MDHEN and CDR2 is SYDVKM. V lost 0 bases and J lost 7, with 10 bases in between. The length of the CDR3 is 13 residues. The CDR3 is CASSLWGGREQYF. The CDR3 nucleotides read TGTGCCAGCAGTTTATGGGGGGGAAGGGAGCAGTACTTC.

The CDR3 coding sequence is TGTGCCAGCAGTTTCTCCCCGGTCGAGCAGTACTTC. Translated, it gives CASSFSPVEQYF. The chain carries TRBV6-2 or TRBV6-3 and TRBJ2-7; D gene ambiguous. Germline CDR1 and CDR2: MNHEY and SVGEGT. V was clipped by 4 bases and J by 6 bases, with 10 bases between them. The CDR3 covers 12 residues.

The V call is TRBV4-1, the J call TRBJ1-3; D is uncertain. Germline CDR1 reads MGHRA; CDR2 reads YSYEKL. The CDR3 length is 18 residues. Trimming shortened V by 0 bases and J by 0 bases, and 15 bases separated the two germline ends. CDR3 protein: CASSQDPKGRYSGNTIYF. Written as DNA, the CDR3 is TGCGCCAGCAGCCAAGACCCGAAAGGTCGGTACTCTGGAAACACCATATATTTT.

This clone was seen a single time. This chain connects TRBV27 to TRBJ2-7, with D uncertain. V lost 5 bases and J lost 4, with 18 bases in between. This CDR3 is 15 amino acids long. Germline V gene lookup returns CDR1 MNHEY and CDR2 SMNVEV (reference sequence). The CDR3 sequence is CASSPLGFGLYEQYF. The DNA of the CDR3 is TGTGCCAGCAGTCCCCTTGGCTTCGGGCTATACGAGCAGTACTTC.

The chain joins TRBV28 to TRBJ1-1; D is unclear. The CDR3 is 16 residues long. The V end lost 6 bases, the J end lost 1 base, and 18 bases lay between the germline ends. Germline CDR1 MDHEN, CDR2 SYDVKM. CDR3 sequence (DNA): TGTGCCAGCAGCATCCACTGGAGGCGGAAGAACACTGAAGCTTTCTTT. Its translation is CASSIHWRRKNTEAFF.

The rearrangement links TRBV9 to TRBJ2-1, with 7 bases aligning to TRBD2. This CDR3 spans 15 amino acids. Germline V CDR1 and CDR2: SGDLS, YYNGEE. With 0 bases clipped from V and 7 bases from J, the junction kept 7 bases outside the gene matches. CDR3 sequence: CASSVGLAELNEQFF. CDR3 nucleotides: TGTGCCAGCAGCGTAGGTCTAGCGGAGCTTAATGAGCAGTTCTTC.

The chain couples TRBV30 to TRBJ1-6; no reliable D call. With 8 bases removed from V and 6 bases from J, the gap between germline ends came to 17 bases. This CDR3 is built from 14 residues. CDR1 and CDR2 from the germline V gene are GTSNPN and SVGIG (reference sequence). The CDR3 is CAARPRSGNSPLHF. CDR3 nucleotide sequence: TGTGCCGCCCGACCCAGGTCTGGTAATTCACCCCTCCACTTT.

The chain employs TRBV19 and TRBJ1-2; TRBD1 matches 9 bases. Germline V CDR1 and CDR2: LNHDA, SQIVND (reference sequence). This CDR3 has 15 amino acids. With 9 bases clipped from V and 4 bases from J, the junction kept 12 bases outside the gene matches. DNA for the CDR3: TGTGCCAGCCTCCCCCGGGACAGGGTTACCTATGGCTACACCTTC. As protein: CASLPRDRVTYGYTF.